This section outlines one T cell receptor beta chain sequence together with its context. What this receptor recognizes is not known. Base qualities were left out, and no much larger clone turns up one base away. This entry comes from a study of shared clonotypes between healthy human individuals (dated by TCRdb to the early 2020s). Notes on the research overall: A couple of women and a few men aged 18 to 49 years were included in the cohort. For each donor, three plates each were used for CD4 naive and CD4 memory, two plates were used for CD8 naive, and one plate was used for CD8 memory. To estimate repertoire size and how much clonotype sharing occurs between individuals, the study deeply sequenced the blood TCR repertoires of five healthy adults. Libraries were prepared and TCR repertoires were sequenced by different laboratories using diverse techniques, in order to increase sequencing depth and limit assay-specific biases. Per donor, leukapheresis produced somewhere between about 0.94 and 9 billion PBMCs. The study at large found these results: Sharing across a few donors was observed for 5% to 6.5% of naive CD4, over 3% of naive CD8, 2% to 2.5% of memory CD4, and roughly 0.4% of memory CD8 clonotypes. Only blood was sampled, and tissue TCR repertoires likely differ from those in blood. The small number of donors limited the genetic and exposure-history diversity represented. Pairwise subsampling led to the expectation that sequencing depth would affect the degree of clonotype sharing among donors. Higher generation probabilities were observed for clonotypes shared by all four sorted-subset donors than for non-shared clonotypes. Even with the large sequencing depth, rarefaction of the sorted-subset datasets indicated that sequencing was incomplete. Larger estimated clonotype richness was generally found for naive subsets than for memory subsets.

Using the deep immunoSEQ assay, multiplex PCR amplified TCR CDR3 regions from genomic DNA. Extracted genomic DNA from each cell subset was spread evenly across all wells of several immunoSEQ 96-well plates, with each plate serving as a replicate. For sorted subsets, around 200 ng genomic DNA, equal to tens of thousands of T cell genomes, was loaded into each replicate PCR. Purified libraries were quantified with a Qubit 3.0 fluorometer, sized on a Bioanalyzer 2100, and re-quantified with the KAPA Library Quantification kit. Each immunoSEQ 96-well plate was sequenced on its own single-read 150-cycle Illumina NextSeq 550 flow cell. On the study's bioinformatics: Because the immunoSEQ output included only junctional sequences and no quality scores, the filtering could not be the same as the filtering used for full-length reads. Sequences were annotated with PyIR, a Python wrapper for IgBLAST v1.9, and V/J genes and CDR3 were assigned using IMGT germline references. Reads with weak V/J assignments (E-value above 1e-6), missing CDR3, stop codons, out-of-frame junctions, or ambiguous translated residues were removed. V3J clonotypes were defined as sequences sharing the same inferred V gene, J gene, and CDR3 amino acid sequence. The percentage overlap between two repertoires was calculated by dividing the number of shared unique clonotypes by the size of the smaller repertoire. Richness of each repertoire was evaluated using RTK rarefaction, the Chao1 estimator, and Recon v2.1 estimates of unobserved clonotypes. Generation probabilities were computed with OLGA for all TCRbeta clonotypes obtained by the gDNA method from four donors. What TCRdb holds here is the immuneACCESS table cut down to in-frame rearrangements. Part of the clones is not present; checked against another copy, under half of the missing clones reflect an unresolved V gene, and the others are unexplained. For V, J and clone size, that table is used; D and trimming come from the DNA. Here the sample has around 750,000 clones; over 65% occur a single time. 1.5% to 2% of the sample comes from the top ten.

The donors were healthy, HIV-negative adults who had no recently reported acute infections or vaccinations. Only Caucasian adults living in Nashville, Tennessee, USA were represented among the donors. CD4+ T cells were enriched by magnetic negative selection, after which naive cells were positively selected on CD45RA and the negative fraction was taken as the memory subset. Blood was obtained by leukapheresis, after which PBMCs were separated by Ficoll-Histopaque density gradient centrifugation and cryopreserved in liquid nitrogen vapor phase. Analytical flow cytometry was used to check the purity and quantity of every magnetically sorted T cell population. Genomic DNA was isolated from every sorted fraction and measured by UV absorbance on a Nanodrop 2000c. Based on the germline V gene, the CDR1 and CDR2 sequences are MGHDK and SYGVNS. From V the trimming removes 5 bases and from J it removes 3 bases, while the gene matches leave 10 bases of the junction unaccounted for. The CDR3, cysteine through phenylalanine, is 16 amino acids long. The entry retains the CDR3 DNA only, 48 bases that are in frame from base 1.

The sequenced sample consisted of memory CD4+ T cells sorted from blood. The cell subset or site label for this specimen denotes: CD45RA-negative fraction. The receptor chain draws on TRBV25-1 and TRBJ2-1; TRBD2 aligns with 7 central bases. This receptor was identified in a woman in her twenties or thirties in good health. Here is the DNA: TGTGCCAGCAGTTCCTCCGTAGCGGGCCGCTACAATGAGCAGTTCTTC. It translates to CASSSSVAGRYNEQFF.